The subject of this entry is one T cell receptor beta chain. Its recognized antigen is unknown. Base qualities are not recorded, but no much larger clone differs from it by a single base. Clipping removes 8 bases from V and 0 bases from J, with 9 as the unmatched junction base count. The germline V gene provides CDR1 SGHRS and CDR2 YFSETQ. The CDR3 goes from the cysteine to the phenylalanine over 15 residues. Only the CDR3 region is kept as DNA, spanning 45 bases read in frame from base 1. The data stem from a study of patients and donors after allogeneic stem cell transplantation (dated by TCRdb to 2019 to 2021). Library preparation used RT-PCR. Sequencing was performed on a NextSeq 550. The public sequencing data were trimmed at Q25 with fastp and processed into clonotypes with MiXCR by TCRdb, which kept only in-frame beta chains. Each CDR3 protein gets just one entry, which takes the most common genes and DNA from the rows behind it. Present in this sample are some 960,000 distinct CDR3 sequences, more than 15% of which were seen just once. The ten largest make up 6% of the sample.

The receptor was derived from a human donor who was either an allogeneic HSCT recipient or a stem cell or donor lymphocyte infusion donor (not recorded which). It is not recorded whose cells these are; they may come from a transplant donor. The sample consisted of blood, either unsorted or a sorted T cell fraction (not recorded which). In this chain, TRBV5-1 is recombined with TRBJ2-3; TRBD2 aligns with 7 central bases. The CDR3 has the sequence CASFSSGASTDTQYF. The DNA sequence is TGCGCCAGTTTCTCCAGCGGGGCGAGCACAGATACGCAGTATTTT.